Below, one T cell receptor (beta chain) is given with its context. Source study methods: It was from reference gene primer amplification that nucleated cell counts were estimated. Assay: immunoSEQ multiplex PCR; the TCRdb copy retains only in-frame clones and omits some. The DNA was the basis for D and trimming; V, J and clone size are from that table. This table holds approximately 210,000 clones, about 88% found once. The entry originates in a study of blood T cell repertoires in COVID-19. Whole-study context: Both acute and convalescent COVID-19 samples were obtained from the United States, Italy and Spain. PBMCs, B-cell-depleted T cells, or T cells were the source of the cDNA or gDNA that made up the material.

Per the germline V gene, CDR1 is SGHTA and CDR2 is FQGTGA. There are 14 residues in the CDR3. The V end lost 0 bases, the J end lost 1 base, and 7 bases lay between the germline ends. The specimen sequenced was peripheral blood. The V gene is TRBV7-3, the J gene TRBJ2-7; unclear D gene. The sequence derives from a middle-aged woman with acute or convalescent COVID-19. The CDR3 DNA reads as TGTGCCAGCAGCTTAACATCCGTTTCCTACGAGCAGTACGTC. Amino acids: CASSLTSVSYEQYV.